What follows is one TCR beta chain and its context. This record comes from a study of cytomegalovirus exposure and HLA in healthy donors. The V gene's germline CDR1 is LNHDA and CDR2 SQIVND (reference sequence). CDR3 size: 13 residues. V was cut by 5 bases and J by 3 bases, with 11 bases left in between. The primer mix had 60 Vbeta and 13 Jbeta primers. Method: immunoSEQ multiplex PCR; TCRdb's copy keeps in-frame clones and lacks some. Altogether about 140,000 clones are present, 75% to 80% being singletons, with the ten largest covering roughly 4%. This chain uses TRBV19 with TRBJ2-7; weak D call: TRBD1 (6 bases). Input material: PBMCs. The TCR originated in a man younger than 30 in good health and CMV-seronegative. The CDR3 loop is CASSPDSNYEQYF. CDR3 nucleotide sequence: TGTGCCAGTAGTCCGGACAGCAACTACGAGCAGTACTTC.